The T cell receptor beta chain under discussion was sequenced for a study of prognosis after radiotherapy for stage I lung cancer. Study details: In total, roughly 13 men and six or seven women took part as patients, aged 53 to 84 with a median of approximately 77 years. The study delivered radiotherapy as SBRT in 3 to 5 fractions, with a biologically effective dose of at least 100 Gy.

This clonotype was counted many times. Its antigen is unidentified. This CDR3 region has 15 residues. Germline values: CDR1 MNHNS, CDR2 SASEGT. V trimming: 6 bases; J trimming: 2 bases; junction bases outside the gene matches: 5. A draw of 4.5 to 7.5 milliliters of peripheral blood took place at each of two time points. Template was genomic DNA; TCR beta CDR3 amplified in two multiplex PCR rounds. Amplification during the initial PCR round employed primers specific to each TRBV and TRBJ gene. TCRdb recomputed calls from the multiplex PCR reads with MiXCR, one row per CDR3 protein. The table has 25,000 to 30,000 distinct CDR3 sequences, around 32% seen once. Whole-study findings and limits: Metastatic and non-metastatic patients reportedly diverged in TRBV and TRBJ gene usage.

The sequenced sample was PBMCs, obtained before or after stereotactic body radiation therapy (not recorded which). The chain has TRBV6-1 and TRBJ1-5; TRBD1 aligns across 9 bases. This TCR was recovered from a donor of 50 years or more with non-small cell lung cancer. This CDR3 is CASRNRGQGNQPQHF. CDR3 nucleotides: TGTGCCAGCAGGAACAGGGGGCAGGGCAATCAGCCCCAGCATTTT.